This passage covers 13 T cell receptor beta chains from one sample sequenced in a study of vaccination and CD4 T cells after COVID-19. Oncomine TCR Beta short-read sequencing was applied to DNA from cultured CD4+ T cells. TCRdb recomputed calls from the PCR reads with MiXCR, one row per CDR3 protein. The sample carries over 15,000 distinct CDR3 sequences, roughly 50% recorded once. Indicated time point: late sampling 161 to 241 days after vaccination in three convalescent patients. The sample's treatment: roughly nine-day PBMC culture with coronavirus spike peptide pools or control peptides (ViraFEST assay). Their antigens are not known. The sample here was CD4+ T cells from blood, cultured in vitro, taken about 7 months after SARS-CoV-2 vaccination. Receptors were obtained from a human donor who had recovered from COVID-19.

This chain joins TRBV7-6 and TRBJ2-1; TRBD2 aligns across 11 bases. Trimming at V came to 4 bases and at J to 7 bases, leaving 12 bases not matched to a gene. This CDR3 is built from 17 residues. In germline, CDR1 is SGHVS, CDR2 FNYEAQ. The CDR3 region is CASSSFFGLAGGNEQFF. CDR3 nucleotides: TGTGCCAGCAGCTCCTTTTTTGGGCTAGCGGGAGGTAATGAGCAGTTCTTC.

This chain's CDR3 is CASSAVRGGSEAFF. As DNA, the CDR3 is TGCGCCAGCAGCGCAGTCAGGGGAGGCTCTGAAGCTTTCTTT. The rearrangement joins TRBV5-1 to TRBJ1-1, with a weak D call TRBD1 (6 bases). V was trimmed by 4 bases and J by 6 bases, leaving 16 bases between them. Germline CDR1 is SGHRS and CDR2 is YFSETQ. There are 14 residues in the CDR3.

This clonotype was seen a handful of times. The rearrangement joins TRBV7-6 to TRBJ1-1, with D unclear. CDR1 is SGHVS, CDR2 FNYEAQ, per germline. The V gene lost 4 bases and the J gene lost 0 bases, with 15 bases spanning the gap. This CDR3 region has 16 residues. CDR3 loop: CASSSLVSDLNTEAFF. The CDR3 DNA reads as TGTGCCAGCAGCTCCCTCGTCAGCGATTTGAACACTGAAGCTTTCTTT.

The chain couples TRBV29-1 to TRBJ2-7; D not certain. Trimming took off 0 bases at V and 9 bases at J, with 9 bases between the two ends. Germline V gene lookup returns CDR1 SQVTM and CDR2 ANQGSEA. The CDR3 has 11 residues. DNA for the CDR3: TGCAGCGTTGAAGATCCTGCTGGGCAGTACTTC. Protein: CSVEDPAGQYF.

The chain has TRBV6-4 and TRBJ2-7, with D unresolved. CDR3 length: 17 residues. Germline V lookup: CDR1 MRHNA, CDR2 SNTAGT. V was cut by 4 bases and J by 3 bases, with 22 bases left in between. The chain's CDR3 is CASSGPIRAYTGYEQYF. In DNA, the CDR3 is TGTGCCAGCAGTGGACCTATTCGGGCCTACACCGGCTACGAGCAGTACTTC.

This clonotype was seen a few times. The chain uses TRBV20-1 and TRBJ1-5; no reliable D call. The CDR3 extends over 15 amino acids. V was trimmed by 1 base and J by 2 bases, leaving 12 bases between them. Germline V gene lookup returns CDR1 DFQATT and CDR2 SNEGSKA (reference sequence). The DNA for the CDR3 is TGCAGTGCTAGAGCCCCCCAGATGGGCAATCAGCCCCAGCATTTT. This codes for CSARAPQMGNQPQHF.

The V gene is TRBV7-9, the J gene TRBJ1-1; maybe TRBD1 (6 bases). The CDR3 runs 16 residues. Trimming removed 2 bases from V and 7 bases from J, with 20 bases in between. Per germline, CDR1 SEHNR and CDR2 FQNEAQ (reference sequence). CDR3 sequence (DNA): TGTGCCAGCAGCTTAACCGGGGGGCGAACGAGTGATGAAGCTTTCTTT. Translated, it gives CASSLTGGRTSDEAFF.

This chain uses TRBV27 with TRBJ1-1; D possibly corresponds to TRBD1 (5 bases). The length of the CDR3 is 15 residues. V was clipped by 2 bases and J by 2 bases, with 12 bases between them. Germline CDR1 MNHEY, CDR2 SMNVEV (reference sequence). As DNA, the CDR3 is TGTGCCAGCAGTTTAGGGGCAGGGATAAACACTGAAGCTTTCTTT. It codes for CASSLGAGINTEAFF.

This clonotype was counted only a few times. V usage is TRBV6-2 or TRBV6-3 and J usage is TRBJ2-1; 11 nucleotides line up with TRBD2. V was clipped by 6 bases and J by 1 base; unmatched bases: 8. Germline V gene sequence: CDR1 MNHEY, CDR2 SVGEGT. The CDR3 covers 17 residues. The CDR3 loop reads CASRFLTSGSSYNEQFF. As DNA, the CDR3 is TGTGCCAGCAGATTCCTAACTAGCGGGAGTTCCTACAATGAGCAGTTCTTC.

The V call is TRBV7-9, the J call TRBJ2-1; 9 nucleotides align to TRBD2. This CDR3 region has 15 residues. Germline CDR1 is SEHNR and CDR2 is FQNEAQ (reference sequence). With 1 base clipped from V and 8 bases from J, the junction kept 6 bases outside the gene matches. CDR3 nucleotide sequence: TGTGCCAGCAGCTTAGGCGGGGGGGCCTCTGATGAGCAGTTCTTC. Translation gives CASSLGGGASDEQFF.

The chain uses TRBV6-5 and TRBJ1-1, with TRBD1 identical over 9 bases. Germline lookup yields CDR1 MNHEY and CDR2 SVGAGI. V dropped 4 bases and J dropped 2; count of bases not matched to a gene: 8. CDR3 length: 16 amino acids. Here the CDR3 reads CASSWDRVAKNTEAFF. The CDR3 DNA reads as TGTGCCAGCAGTTGGGACAGGGTGGCGAAAAACACTGAAGCTTTCTTT.

Judged by abundance, this clonotype is large. The V gene is TRBV6-6, the J gene TRBJ2-7; 9 bases are a match to TRBD2. J gave up 4 bases and V 6 bases, and 10 bases lay outside the gene matches. Germline V gene sequence: CDR1 MNHNY, CDR2 SVGAGI (reference sequence). The length of the CDR3 is 15 residues. The CDR3 protein is CASSAAGTSLYEQYF. The CDR3 DNA follows: TGTGCCAGCAGCGCCGCCGGGACTAGCCTTTACGAGCAGTACTTC.

This clonotype was observed a few times. The genes are TRBV7-9 and TRBJ2-3; D unresolved. V lost 5 bases to trimming and J lost 4 bases, with 10 bases between them. Germline assignment: CDR1 SEHNR and CDR2 FQNEAQ (reference sequence). The CDR3 loop spans 13 amino acids. The CDR3 coding sequence is TGTGCCAGCAGCCTCGTCGGCCCAGATACGCAGTATTTT. It specifies CASSLVGPDTQYF. The complete variable domain, with remaining parts taken from reference TRBV7-9 and TRBJ2-3, reads DTGVSQNPRHKITKRGQNVTFRCDPISEHNRLYWYRQTLGQGPEFLTYFQNEAQLEKSRLLSDRFSAERPKGSFSTLEIQRTEQGDSAMYLCASSLVGPDTQYFGPGTRLTVL.